The T cell receptor beta chain under discussion was sequenced for a study of molecular identifiers for immune sequencing clone quantification. Notes on this clonotype: The junction and the germline gene differ at one end; a read error may be behind it.

TCRdb redid the calling of the PCR reads with MiXCR, one entry per CDR3 protein. The sample holds 600,000 to 650,000 distinct CDR3 sequences; 15% to 20% are singletons and the top ten take around 0.9%. The CDR3 is made up of 15 amino acids. Germline-derived CDR1 and CDR2 are LGHNA and YNFKEQ. The V and J genes are TRBV4-2 and TRBJ2-7; TRBD1 or TRBD2 may be the D gene (5 bases each). The sample taken for sequencing was naive CD8+ T cells from blood, with Jurkat cell RNA spiked in. Specified subset: FACS-sorted CD8+CD4-CCR7+CD45RA+ naive T cells. This receptor was identified in a human donor in good health. Some libraries in this study had Jurkat cell RNA spiked in. CDR3 sequence reads: CASSPTGTGTYGQYF. CDR3 DNA: TGTGCCAGCAGCCCGACCGGGACGGGGACCTACGGGCAGTACTTC.